The rows below give T cell receptor beta chains drawn from one sample of a study of control samples from healthy donors and cancer patients. Some clones are missing from TCRdb's copy, which holds only in-frame ones; the method was immunoSEQ multiplex PCR. This sample carries approximately 120,000 clones, 85% to 95% of them seen once, and the ten largest clones take just under 0.6%. Material: PBMCs. These receptors were obtained from a man at least 80 years old with head and neck cancer. CDR3s include the opening cysteine and the closing phenylalanine or tryptophan. D genes are given only for firm matches.

d_call: NA; j_call: TRBJ2-1; v_call: TRBV27; cdr3_nt: TGTGCCAGCAGTCTGGGGGCGGGCGGTGAGCAGTTCTTC; cdr3_aa: CASSLGAGGEQFF
d_call: NA; j_call: TRBJ2-1; v_call: TRBV9; cdr3_nt: TGTGCCAGCAGCGTCCGGGACCTCATGCATGAGCAGTTCTTC; cdr3_aa: CASSVRDLMHEQFF
d_call: NA; j_call: TRBJ2-7; v_call: TRBV5-1; cdr3_nt: TGCGCCAGCAGCTTGGAGCCCGCAGCCTACGAGCAGTACTTC; cdr3_aa: CASSLEPAAYEQYF
d_call: NA; j_call: TRBJ2-3; v_call: TRBV9; cdr3_nt: TGTGCCAGCAGCAGCACAGATACGCAGTATTTT; cdr3_aa: CASSSTDTQYF
d_call: NA; j_call: TRBJ1-2; v_call: TRBV25-1; cdr3_nt: TGTGCCAGCAGAGGGGGAAACTATGGCTACACCTTC; cdr3_aa: CASRGGNYGYTF
d_call: TRBD1; j_call: TRBJ2-2; v_call: TRBV7-2; cdr3_nt: TGTGCCAGCAGCCGGACAGGGGGCGTCGTCACCGGGGAGCTGTTTTTT; cdr3_aa: CASSRTGGVVTGELFF
d_call: NA; j_call: TRBJ1-5; v_call: TRBV5-8; cdr3_nt: TGTGCCAGCAGCTTGGGGACAGCCGCACGGGGTCAGCCCCAGCATTTT; cdr3_aa: CASSLGTAARGQPQHF
d_call: NA; j_call: TRBJ1-1; v_call: TRBV5-1; cdr3_nt: TGCGCCAGCAGCTTTGTGGGCACTGAAGCTTTCTTT; cdr3_aa: CASSFVGTEAFF
d_call: NA; j_call: TRBJ2-7; v_call: TRBV7-9; cdr3_nt: TGTGCCAGCAGCTTAGTCGACGGTTCCTACGAGCAGTACTTC; cdr3_aa: CASSLVDGSYEQYF
d_call: NA; j_call: TRBJ1-3; v_call: TRBV6-1; cdr3_nt: TGTGCCAGCAGTGAATCAGGGGATGGAAACACCATATATTTT; cdr3_aa: CASSESGDGNTIYF
d_call: NA; j_call: TRBJ1-6; v_call: TRBV30; cdr3_nt: TGTGCCTGGAGGATCTCGACAGTACGTTCACCCCTCCACTTT; cdr3_aa: CAWRISTVRSPLHF
d_call: NA; j_call: TRBJ1-1; v_call: TRBV5-5; cdr3_nt: TGTGCCAGCAGCTTGGACAGCTTCTACACTGAAGCTTTCTTT; cdr3_aa: CASSLDSFYTEAFF
d_call: NA; j_call: TRBJ2-1; v_call: TRBV6-2/TRBV6-3; cdr3_nt: TGTGCCAGCAGTTCCGGAGGGATCTACAATGAGCAGTTCTTC; cdr3_aa: CASSSGGIYNEQFF
d_call: TRBD2; j_call: TRBJ2-1; v_call: TRBV6-2/TRBV6-3; cdr3_nt: TGTGCCAGCAGTTACTCGAAAGCTAGCGGGGGAGCTTACGGGGAGCAGTTCTTC; cdr3_aa: CASSYSKASGGAYGEQFF
d_call: NA; j_call: TRBJ2-1; v_call: TRBV12-5; cdr3_nt: TGTGCTAGTGGTTTCCAAGAGCGGTACAATGAGCAGTTCTTC; cdr3_aa: CASGFQERYNEQFF
d_call: TRBD1; j_call: TRBJ1-6; v_call: TRBV5-4; cdr3_nt: TGTGCCAGCAGCTTGGGGACAGGGGTTTCTTCACCCCTCCACTTT; cdr3_aa: CASSLGTGVSSPLHF
d_call: NA; j_call: TRBJ1-5; v_call: TRBV21-1; cdr3_nt: TGTGCCAGCAGCAAAGGGTGCAGGGTCCCATATAGCAATCAGCCCCAGCATTTT; cdr3_aa: CASSKGCRVPYSNQPQHF
d_call: NA; j_call: TRBJ2-5; v_call: TRBV27; cdr3_nt: TGTGCCAGCAGGGGGATAGGAGCGGAGACCCAGTACTTC; cdr3_aa: CASRGIGAETQYF
d_call: NA; j_call: TRBJ1-3; v_call: TRBV10-3; cdr3_nt: TGTGCCATCCGAGGCGGGGGGCCTGGAAACACCATATATTTT; cdr3_aa: CAIRGGGPGNTIYF
d_call: TRBD1; j_call: TRBJ2-7; v_call: TRBV6-1; cdr3_nt: TGTGCCAGCAGTGACCGGGACAGGGGATACGAGCAGTACTTC; cdr3_aa: CASSDRDRGYEQYF
d_call: NA; j_call: TRBJ2-1; v_call: TRBV20-1; cdr3_nt: TGCAGTGCTAGTCCGGGGGCTCTGGGCAATGAGCAGTTCTTC; cdr3_aa: CSASPGALGNEQFF
d_call: NA; j_call: TRBJ1-2; v_call: TRBV5-4; cdr3_nt: TGTGCCAGCAGCTCACAGGGATTAATCTATGGCTACACCTTC; cdr3_aa: CASSSQGLIYGYTF
d_call: NA; j_call: TRBJ2-2; v_call: TRBV4-3; cdr3_nt: TGCGCCAGCAGCCAACTAACCGGGGCGGGGTTCTCCGGGGAGCTGTTTTTT; cdr3_aa: CASSQLTGAGFSGELFF
d_call: NA; j_call: TRBJ2-7; v_call: TRBV2; cdr3_nt: TGTGCCAGCAGAGCGGAAGGACCCTACGAGCAGTACTTC; cdr3_aa: CASRAEGPYEQYF
d_call: NA; j_call: TRBJ1-6; v_call: TRBV6-5; cdr3_nt: TGTGCCAGCAGACGATCTTTTGCACCCCTCCACTTT; cdr3_aa: CASRRSFAPLHF
d_call: NA; j_call: TRBJ2-2; v_call: TRBV5-1; cdr3_nt: TGCGCCAGCACGAGAGGCCGTTCGAACACCGGGGAGCTGTTTTTT; cdr3_aa: CASTRGRSNTGELFF
d_call: NA; j_call: TRBJ2-3; v_call: TRBV9; cdr3_nt: TGTGCCAGCAGCGTAGAGGCCCGCACAGATACGCAGTATTTT; cdr3_aa: CASSVEARTDTQYF
d_call: NA; j_call: TRBJ2-5; v_call: TRBV5-1; cdr3_nt: TGCGCCAGCAGCTTGCGGGGTTCTGGACTCGGAGGAGAGACCCAGTACTTC; cdr3_aa: CASSLRGSGLGGETQYF
d_call: TRBD1; j_call: TRBJ1-6; v_call: TRBV5-1; cdr3_nt: TGCGCCAGCAGCTCAAACTGGGGGACAGCTCATTCACCCCTCCACTTT; cdr3_aa: CASSSNWGTAHSPLHF
d_call: NA; j_call: TRBJ1-3; v_call: TRBV4-1; cdr3_nt: TGCGCCAGCAGACCTGGTGGGTTAGTCCGCTCCGGAAACACCATATATTTT; cdr3_aa: CASRPGGLVRSGNTIYF
d_call: TRBD1; j_call: TRBJ2-1; v_call: TRBV5-1; cdr3_nt: TGCGCCAGCAGCTTGGAGGGACAGGGCCACAATGAGCAGTTCTTC; cdr3_aa: CASSLEGQGHNEQFF
d_call: NA; j_call: TRBJ2-2; v_call: TRBV12-5; cdr3_nt: TGTGCTAGTGGTTATACGGGACACATGAACACCGGGGAGCTGTTTTTT; cdr3_aa: CASGYTGHMNTGELFF